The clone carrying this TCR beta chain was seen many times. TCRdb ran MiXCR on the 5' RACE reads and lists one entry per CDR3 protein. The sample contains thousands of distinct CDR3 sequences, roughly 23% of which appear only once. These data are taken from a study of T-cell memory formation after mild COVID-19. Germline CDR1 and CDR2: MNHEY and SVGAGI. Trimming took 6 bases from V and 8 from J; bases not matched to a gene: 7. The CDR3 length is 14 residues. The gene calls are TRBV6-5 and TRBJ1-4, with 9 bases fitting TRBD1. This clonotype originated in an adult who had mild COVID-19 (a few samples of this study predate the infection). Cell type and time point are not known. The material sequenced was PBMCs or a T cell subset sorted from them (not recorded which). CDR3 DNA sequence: TGTGCCAGCAGGCAAACAGGGGGCAGGGAAAAACTGTTTTTT. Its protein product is CASRQTGGREKLFF.